This T cell receptor (beta chain) was identified in a study of beta chain features in type 1 diabetes. Study-level information: Patient and healthy donor groups were alike in age, gender and cell yields. Points from the study as a whole: Shortening of TCRB CDR3s, moderate but significant, appeared in all four CD4+ subsets of Type 1 diabetes patients. Insertions were fewer and deletions more numerous at VDJ junctions in type 1 diabetes patients.

Germline-derived CDR1 and CDR2 are GTSNPN and SVGIG (reference sequence). There are 14 residues in the CDR3. V gave up 4 bases and J gave up 0 bases, with 9 bases separating them. CD4+ naive, central memory, regulatory and stem cell-like memory cells were sorted via CD45RO/CCR7/CD25/CD127/CD95/CD27. Each sorted population was over 95% pure. Reverse transcribing all isolated RNA meant expressed TCRB transcripts were sequenced. Sequenced by immunoSEQ multiplex PCR; TCRdb stores in-frame clones only, minus some. The repertoire holds around 100,000 clones, with over 25% as singletons. Notes on this clone: Antigen unknown. Other DNA sequences in this sample translate to the same CDR3.

Material for sequencing was central memory CD4+ T cells from blood. The origin of this receptor is a woman aged 18-29 years with type 1 diabetes. This chain uses TRBV30 with TRBJ2-2; D may be TRBD1 (6 bases). The DNA for the CDR3 is TGTGCCTGGATTCGACAGGCGAACACCGGGGAGCTGTTTTTT. As protein: CAWIRQANTGELFF.